A selection of T cell receptor beta chains follows, all from one sample in a study of breast tumors, draining lymph nodes, adjacent tissues. TCRdb reanalysed the multiplex PCR reads using MiXCR and keeps one entry per CDR3 protein. The table records approximately 180,000 distinct CDR3 sequences, about 30% of them present only once. Source material: axillary lymph node tissue. The receptors derive from a female donor with breast cancer. Some clones in this sample may be carry-over from other donors' samples. CDR3s include the opening cysteine and the closing phenylalanine or tryptophan.

V gene | CDR3 protein
TRBV19 | CASSQAGLPYNSPLHF
TRBV6-5 | CASSAIGQGNYGYTF
TRBV5-5 | CASSLWDRPNEKLFF
TRBV12-3/TRBV12-4 | CASSRQGSQETQYF
TRBV5-1 | CASSLEGSDTQYF
TRBV20-1 | CSAPILGPAKTEAFF
TRBV12-3/TRBV12-4 | CASSFGPPSEQCF
TRBV12-3/TRBV12-4 | CASSPGQGAGSGELFF
TRBV11-2 | CASSSGLGIGGYTF
TRBV3-1 | CASSQDSDTEAFF
TRBV11-2 | CASSLEAAVGAEAFF
TRBV24-1 | CATSDSDFYEQYF
TRBV7-3 | CASSPAGRGNEQFF
TRBV5-6 | CASSLGNSGANVLTF
TRBV30 | CAWSDSSGVSSYNEQFF
TRBV11-2 | CASSPNELASAQYF
TRBV7-2 | CASSPGTFNEQFF
TRBV6-5 | CASSAGWWNQPQHF
TRBV6-4 | CGSSEGVRADTQYF
TRBV5-1 | CASRKQGVTDTQYF
TRBV28 | CASSNSGVPYEQYF
TRBV28 | CASSVRKQGASEQYF
TRBV12-3/TRBV12-4 | CASSFGRGSGNTIYF
TRBV28 | CASSLGGLAGGGYF
TRBV6-2/TRBV6-3 | CASRPTGQGQPQHF
TRBV12-3/TRBV12-4 | CASSLQRGLEQYF
TRBV19 | CASSSRAGLQPQHF
TRBV13 | CASSQGQSYEQYF
TRBV29-1 | CSYVGRRQGHTF
TRBV4-1 | CASSQWTGYTEAFF
TRBV9 | CASSVGWEEAQYF
TRBV20-1 | CSPTGGPGLYGYTF
TRBV6-2/TRBV6-3 | CASSHGRTTDTQYF
TRBV25-1 | CASRLTGNNSPLHF
TRBV7-2 | CASSSTGHGNTTYF
TRBV18 | CASSPLRSRGQDTQYF
TRBV10-3 | CAISESLGGSRAYEQYF
TRBV19 | CASSIFPRQGAGQPQHF
TRBV7-9 | CASSLNSGGGETQYF
TRBV15 | CATSSQYRDGGGYTF
TRBV24-1 | CATSDLYGYTIYF
TRBV10-3 | CAIGRTSGGPNEQFF
TRBV5-1 | CASSLGISGANVLTF
TRBV5-1 | CASQRGASTDTQYF
TRBV27 | CASSLSALGRGLYGYTF
TRBV7-2 | CASSFEQGGEAFF
TRBV6-5 | CASSYVGGTNEQFF
TRBV3-1 | CASSQGPWGQGRLLSNQPQHF
TRBV5-1 | CASSLDGAPDTQYF
TRBV5-1 | CASSLVAGRAYEQYF
TRBV20-1 | CSALTSGGLPNTGELFF
TRBV6-5 | CASSHSGGRETQYF